This T cell receptor (beta chain) comes out of a study of blood T cell repertoires in COVID-19. For the study at large: PBMCs, B-cell-depleted T cells, or T cells provided the cDNA or gDNA that made up the material.

TCRdb keeps only in-frame clones here, not all; method: immunoSEQ multiplex PCR. The sample consists of 230,000 or so clones, 65% to 90% of them appearing once. This CDR3 has 14 residues. Germline V gene data show CDR1 as MRHNA and CDR2 as SNTAGT. Trimming cost V 6 bases and J 6 bases, with 17 bases left between them. The sequenced sample consisted of peripheral blood. This chain connects TRBV6-4 to TRBJ1-1; D may be TRBD1 (6 bases). The sequence came from a woman between 40 and 55 years old who had recovered from COVID-19. The CDR3 nucleotides are TGTGCCAGCAGACCGGGACACGGGATCTCTGAAGCTTTCTTT. It is translated as CASRPGHGISEAFF.